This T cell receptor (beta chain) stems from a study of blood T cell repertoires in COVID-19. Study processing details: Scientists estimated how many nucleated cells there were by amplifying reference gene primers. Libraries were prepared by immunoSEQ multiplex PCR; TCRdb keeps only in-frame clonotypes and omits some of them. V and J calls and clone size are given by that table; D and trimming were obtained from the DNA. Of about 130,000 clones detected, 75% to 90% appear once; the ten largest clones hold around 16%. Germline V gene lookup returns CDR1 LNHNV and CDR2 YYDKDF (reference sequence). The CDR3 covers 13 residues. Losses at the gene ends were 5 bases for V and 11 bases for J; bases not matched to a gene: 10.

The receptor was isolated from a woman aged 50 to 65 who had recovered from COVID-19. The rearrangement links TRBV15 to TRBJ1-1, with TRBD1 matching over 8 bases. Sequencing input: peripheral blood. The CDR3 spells CATSGGQGRSAFF. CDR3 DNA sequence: TGTGCCACCAGCGGTGGACAGGGAAGATCGGCTTTCTTT.